This TCR beta chain was found in a study of shared clonotypes between healthy human individuals. The germline V gene encodes CDR1 MNHNS and CDR2 SASEGT. V shed 9 bases and J shed 0 bases, with 8 bases lying between them. This CDR3 is 13 amino acids long. Cells designated naive CD8 were CD45RO-negative and were positively selected for CCR7, with terminally differentiated effector memory CD45RA+ cells excluded. Investigators spread the genomic DNA of each subset evenly over several immunoSEQ plates. Generated by immunoSEQ multiplex PCR, the TCRdb table keeps only in-frame clones and is missing some. Among millions of clones listed, 90% to 95% were seen once.

Sequenced material: naive CD8+ T cells from PBMCs. This sequence was found in a man aged 18 to 35 in good health. Some clones in this sample may be carry-over from other donors' samples. The chain links TRBV6-1 to TRBJ1-4; tentative D call: TRBD1 (5 bases). The DNA of the CDR3 is TGTGCCAGTGGGGGAGCAACTAATGAAAAACTGTTTTTT. Protein sequence: CASGGATNEKLFF.